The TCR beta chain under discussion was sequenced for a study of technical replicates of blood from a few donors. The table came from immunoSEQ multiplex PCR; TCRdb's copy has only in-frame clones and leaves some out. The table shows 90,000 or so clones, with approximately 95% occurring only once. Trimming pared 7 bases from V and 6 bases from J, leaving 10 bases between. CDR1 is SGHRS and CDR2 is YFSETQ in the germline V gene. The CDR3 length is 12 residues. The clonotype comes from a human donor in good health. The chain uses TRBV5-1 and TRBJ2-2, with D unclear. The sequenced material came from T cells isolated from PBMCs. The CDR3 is CASRFGSGELFF. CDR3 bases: TGCGCCAGCCGGTTCGGGTCCGGGGAGCTGTTTTTT.